Each of the 28 T cell receptor beta chains below was sequenced from the same sample in a study of low-dose radiotherapy and immunotherapy resistance in tumors. Primers used for first-strand cDNA, a TRAV- and TRBV-specific set, covered both alpha and beta chains. Amplification of TCRs used a constant-region primer and V-primer adapter for approximately 18 PCR cycles. MiXCR, run by TCRdb on the reads, gives a single entry per CDR3 protein. The sample records about 35,000 distinct CDR3 sequences, roughly 20% being singletons. Time point of the sample: after trial treatment. The treatment is: LDRT plus nivolumab, ipilimumab, low-dose cyclophosphamide and aspirin (RACIN trial). The specimen comprised PBMCs, sampled after low-dose radiotherapy plus immunotherapy. The receptors come from a female donor with ovarian cancer.

This clonotype was detected ten times or more. The chain links TRBV9 to TRBJ1-6; D gene uncertain. CDR1 SGDLS and CDR2 YYNGEE come from the germline V gene. The CDR3 length is 16 residues. V was cut by 2 bases and J by 0 bases, with 9 bases left in between. In nucleotides, the CDR3 is TGTGCCAGCAGCGTCGGCGTCAGCTCCTATAATTCACCCCTCCACTTT. This sequence encodes CASSVGVSSYNSPLHF.

This clonotype is medium-sized by share. This chain links TRBV13 with TRBJ2-1; D is tentatively TRBD1 or TRBD2 (6 bases each). V lost 6 bases, J lost 7 bases, and 16 bases lay in between. This CDR3 region has 14 residues. CDR1 is PRHDT, CDR2 FYEKMQ, per germline (reference sequence). The CDR3: CASRRQGRRNEQFF. The CDR3 bases are TGTGCCAGCAGGCGCCAGGGGAGGAGGAATGAGCAGTTCTTC.

This clonotype came up many times. V and J are TRBV2 and TRBJ2-1, with a weak D call TRBD1 (6 bases). The germline gives CDR1 SNHLY, CDR2 FYNNEI. The CDR3 has 15 residues. V lost 3 bases and J lost 7, with 16 bases in between. The CDR3, as DNA: TGTGCCAGCAGTGACGGGCAGGGGTTTAGGAATGAGCAGTTCTTC. Encoded protein: CASSDGQGFRNEQFF.

The gene calls are TRBV20-1 and TRBJ1-1; D may be TRBD1 (6 bases). This CDR3 comprises 11 residues. Germline V gives CDR1 DFQATT, CDR2 SNEGSKA (reference sequence). Trimming removed 6 bases from V and 7 bases from J, with 12 bases in between. The CDR3 DNA reads as TGCAGTGCAGCCCGGACAGTTGAAGCTTTCTTT. Amino acids: CSAARTVEAFF.

This chain links TRBV14 with TRBJ2-4; D perhaps matches TRBD2 (6 bases). The CDR3 length is 13 residues. V was pared by 5 bases and J by 9 bases, with 14 bases between. Germline assignment: CDR1 SGHDN and CDR2 FVKESK. The CDR3 region is CASSSGTHGIQYF. DNA for the CDR3: TGTGCCAGCAGCTCCGGGACTCACGGCATTCAGTACTTC.

Regarding this clonotype: This may be a read error: a much more frequent sequence differs by one nucleotide. The rearrangement uses TRBV27 and TRBJ2-4; D may be TRBD1 (6 bases). Looked up from germline, CDR1 is MNHEY and CDR2 is SMNVEV (reference sequence). The ends were cut back, 8 bases at V and 1 base at J, with 15 bases in the middle. The CDR3 contains 15 residues. Written as DNA, the CDR3 is TGTGCCAGCGATCCGGGACAACTCGCCAAAAACATTCAGTACTTC. This encodes CASDPGQLAKNIQYF.

The chain couples TRBV28 to TRBJ2-1; D is perhaps TRBD1 (5 bases). Trimming shortened V by 7 bases and J by 5 bases, and 12 bases separated the two germline ends. There are 13 residues in the CDR3. Germline CDR1 reads MDHEN; CDR2 reads SYDVKM. CDR3 DNA sequence: TGTGCCAGCAAAAAACAGGTTAACAATGAGCAGTTCTTC. Translated, it gives CASKKQVNNEQFF.

Of note for this clonotype: An end of the junction differs from the germline gene, which may be a read error. This chain uses TRBV7-6 with TRBJ2-1; D perhaps matches TRBD2 (6 bases). This CDR3 is built from 14 residues. CDR1 SGHVS and CDR2 FNYEAQ come from the germline V gene. CDR3 sequence: CASSLAEGLDEQFF. The CDR3 bases are TGTGCTAGCAGCTTAGCGGAGGGTTTGGATGAGCAGTTCTTC.

This clonotype was found many times. V gene TRBV12-3 or TRBV12-4 combines with J gene TRBJ2-3; the match to TRBD2 covers 11 bases. Trimming took 6 bases from V and 1 from J; bases not matched to a gene: 9. The CDR3 contains 17 residues. DNA for the CDR3: TGTGCCAGCAGCGGACCTTTACTAGCGGGGGGCACAGATACGCAGTATTTT. Translation gives CASSGPLLAGGTDTQYF.

This clonotype was recorded many times. V gene TRBV20-1 combines with J gene TRBJ1-1, with no clear D. In germline, CDR1 is DFQATT, CDR2 SNEGSKA (reference sequence). V lost 2 bases and J 4 bases, leaving 8 bases between the germline ends. The CDR3 runs to 12 residues. DNA for the CDR3: TGCAGTGCTAGAAGTTCAGTCACTGAAGCTTTCTTT. Its protein product is CSARSSVTEAFF.

The chain uses TRBV28 and TRBJ2-7; 10 nucleotides align to TRBD2. The CDR3 has 15 amino acids. The V gene's germline CDR1 is MDHEN and CDR2 SYDVKM. With 3 bases clipped from V and 4 bases from J, the junction kept 6 bases outside the gene matches. The CDR3 here is CASSFGSSGSYEQYF. CDR3 in DNA: TGTGCCAGCAGTTTTGGATCTAGCGGGAGTTACGAGCAGTACTTC.

The table lists this clonotype with many counts. This chain joins TRBV27 and TRBJ2-1; D perhaps matches TRBD2 (7 bases). This CDR3 is built from 15 residues. V lost 4 bases and J lost 5, with 15 bases in between. CDR1 MNHEY and CDR2 SMNVEV come from the germline V gene (reference sequence). CDR3 nucleotides: TGTGCCAGCAGTTCATCCCGGGGGGCACACAATGAGCAGTTCTTC. Protein: CASSSSRGAHNEQFF.

This clonotype was counted many times. This chain uses TRBV12-3 or TRBV12-4 with TRBJ2-3; D ambiguous. Trimming removed 1 base at V and 3 bases at J, with 8 bases between. The CDR3 is 14 amino acids. The CDR3 nucleotides are TGTGCCAGCAGTTTAGAGCAAAGGACAGATACGCAGTATTTT. Residues: CASSLEQRTDTQYF.

In its sample, this clonotype was seen a few times. CDR3 nucleotides: TGTGCCAGCAGCTTCGCGGGGCTTCCCACAGATACGCAGTATTTT. Translated: CASSFAGLPTDTQYF. The genes are TRBV5-4 and TRBJ2-3; TRBD2 might be the D (6 bases). CDR1 and CDR2 from the germline V gene are SGHNT and YYREEE (reference sequence). V lost 2 bases, J lost 2 bases, and 12 bases lay in between. This CDR3 is 15 amino acids long.

This sequence joins TRBV15 and TRBJ2-7, with 7 nucleotides matching TRBD1. The V segment lost 5 bases and the J segment 3 bases; nucleotides outside the gene matches: 7. Germline-derived CDR1 and CDR2 are LNHNV and YYDKDF (reference sequence). This CDR3 has 14 amino acids. The chain's CDR3 is CATSGSTGNYEQYF. The CDR3 DNA reads as TGTGCCACCAGCGGATCGACAGGGAACTACGAGCAGTACTTC.

The chain combines TRBV19 with TRBJ2-3; D perhaps matches TRBD1 (5 bases). Per the germline V gene, CDR1 is LNHDA and CDR2 is SQIVND (reference sequence). Between the trimmed V and J ends, which lost 1 base and 4 bases, there was a span of 9 bases. The CDR3 runs 14 residues. CDR3 sequence: CASSIGQGPDTQYF. CDR3 bases: TGTGCCAGTAGTATAGGGCAGGGCCCAGATACGCAGTATTTT.

This chain joins TRBV11-3 and TRBJ2-1, with TRBD1 matching 10 bases. The CDR3 covers 15 residues. The germline gives CDR1 SGHNT, CDR2 YENEEA. Trimming took 5 bases from V and 7 from J; bases not matched to a gene: 8. CDR3 DNA: TGTGCCAGCAGCCGCGGGGGGACAGGGGAGAATGAGCAGTTCTTC. It yields the protein CASSRGGTGENEQFF.

Remarks on this clonotype: The DNA is left out, because the CDR3 cannot be placed on it with certainty; the CDR3 is given as TCRdb lists it. The chain uses TRBV29-1 and TRBJ2-2; the listed D gene, TRBD2, was not tested against the DNA. The CDR3 has 11 residues if both end residues are counted. Germline V gene sequence: CDR1 SQVTM, CDR2 ANQGSEA. CDR3 in amino acids: CSVGSRELFFF.

This clonotype was recorded at least ten times. The chain has TRBV20-1 and TRBJ2-4, with 7 nucleotides matching TRBD2. The length of the CDR3 is 17 residues. The germline CDR1 and CDR2 sequences are DFQATT and SNEGSKA (reference sequence). The J segment lost 0 bases and the V segment lost 6 bases, leaving 14 bases of the junction unmatched. The CDR3 protein is CSATSGVQLIAKNIQYF. The CDR3 nucleotides are TGCAGTGCCACAAGCGGGGTCCAACTTATAGCCAAAAACATTCAGTACTTC.

In this sample, this clonotype turned up many times. The rearrangement joins TRBV12-3 or TRBV12-4 to TRBJ2-1; D gene unclear. This CDR3 region has 15 residues. The V end was cut by 2 bases, the J end by 2 bases, with 10 bases between. The CDR3 coding sequence is TGTGCCAGCAGTTTAAATTTCGGCCCCTACAATGAGCAGTTCTTC. As protein: CASSLNFGPYNEQFF.

In this sample, this clonotype turned up many times. J is TRBJ2-1 and V is TRBV28; 11 bases agree with TRBD2. Per germline, CDR1 MDHEN and CDR2 SYDVKM. J lost 5 bases, V lost 1 base, and 4 bases had no gene match. This CDR3 is built from 16 residues. CDR3 nucleotides: TGTGCCAGCAGTTTATCTAGCGGGAGGATTGACAATGAGCAGTTCTTC. Protein sequence: CASSLSSGRIDNEQFF.

This clonotype was recorded many times. The gene calls are TRBV9 and TRBJ1-1; D unresolved. V dropped 2 bases and J dropped 1 base, with 9 bases sitting between them. The germline V gene has CDR1 SGDLS and CDR2 YYNGEE. The CDR3 contains 14 residues. CDR3 DNA: TGTGCCAGCAGCGTCCAGGTTAGGAACACTGAAGCTTTCTTT. Its protein product is CASSVQVRNTEAFF.

This clonotype was seen ten or more times. V usage is TRBV6-2 or TRBV6-3 and J usage is TRBJ1-5, with 10 bases aligning to TRBD1. V lost 4 bases, J lost 6 bases, and 6 bases stayed unmatched. This CDR3 region has 15 residues. The V gene's germline CDR1 is MNHEY and CDR2 SVGEGT. CDR3 in DNA: TGTGCCAGCAGTTCCGGGACAGGGGTCACTCAGCCCCAGCATTTT. It specifies CASSSGTGVTQPQHF.

A word on this clonotype: A far larger clone is just one base off, so this is likely a read error. The chain couples TRBV10-3 to TRBJ2-1, with 8 nucleotides matching TRBD2. The CDR3 consists of 15 residues. After removal of 2 bases from V and 2 bases from J, the junction contained 2 bases not matched to a gene. The germline V gene has CDR1 ENHRY and CDR2 SYGVKD. The chain's CDR3 is CAISETSGAYNEQFF. CDR3 coding DNA: TGTGCCATCAGTGAGACTAGCGGAGCCTACAATGAGCAGTTCTTC.

A word on this clonotype: A far more abundant clone sits one base away, making this likely a read error. The chain combines TRBV26 with TRBJ1-1; the DNA was not compared with TRBD1, the D call given in the table. TRBV26 is an annotated pseudogene. The CDR3 runs 15 residues. The CDR3 spells CASSLLGQGNTEAFF. The CDR3 DNA is TGTGCCAGCAGTCTACTCGGACAGGGTAACACTGAAGCTTTCTTT.

This clonotype occurred many times. The chain joins TRBV20-1 to TRBJ1-2; D not resolved. CDR1 DFQATT and CDR2 SNEGSKA come from the germline V gene (reference sequence). CDR3 length: 13 amino acids. Between the trimmed V and J ends, which lost 3 bases and 0 bases, there was a span of 8 bases. The CDR3 here is CSARDAANYGYTF. The CDR3 DNA reads as TGCAGTGCTAGGGACGCCGCTAACTATGGCTACACCTTC.

This clonotype was detected ten times or more. V gene TRBV4-2 combines with J gene TRBJ2-3; TRBD2 agrees at 9 bases. The trim removed 2 bases at V and 2 bases at J, leaving 2 bases unmatched. Germline V gives CDR1 LGHNA, CDR2 YNFKEQ. This CDR3 is built from 15 residues. This CDR3 reads CASSQLAGITDTQYF. The CDR3 coding sequence is TGTGCCAGCAGCCAACTAGCGGGGATCACAGATACGCAGTATTTT.

This clonotype was picked up many times. The rearrangement uses TRBV20-1 and TRBJ2-1; 7 bases fit TRBD2. J lost 1 base, V lost 2 bases, and 8 bases had no gene match. The CDR3 covers 16 residues. Germline V lookup: CDR1 DFQATT, CDR2 SNEGSKA (reference sequence). The CDR3 DNA sequence: TGCAGTGCTAGAAGTGACATCGGGAGGTCCTACAATGAGCAGTTCTTC. This encodes CSARSDIGRSYNEQFF.